This T cell receptor beta chain is from a study of blood T cell repertoires in COVID-19. Overall study: COVID-19 samples, acute and convalescent, were from the United States, Italy and Spain. T cells, B-cell-depleted T cells, or PBMCs supplied cDNA or gDNA.

Original processing methods: Amplification with reference gene primers provided the estimates of nucleated cell counts. Repertoires were generated with immunoSEQ multiplex PCR, while TCRdb's copy carries only in-frame clones and drops some. The V and J calls and the clone size are those of that table, but D and trimming were determined from the DNA. Of 70,000 to 95,000 clones listed, around four fifths were seen once; the top ten hold about 12%. This CDR3 contains 15 residues. CDR1 and CDR2 from the germline V gene are LNHDA and SQIVND (reference sequence). Germline trimming cut 3 bases from V and 2 bases from J; bases unmatched to any gene: 2.

Sequencing input: peripheral blood. The chain is built from TRBV19 and TRBJ1-5; 9 bases match TRBD1. This TCR was sampled from a human donor in a cohort sampled during active COVID-19. The CDR3 DNA is TGTGCCAGTAGTATCGGGACAGGGCGCAATCAGCCCCAGCATTTT. Translated: CASSIGTGRNQPQHF.